A selection of T cell receptor beta chains follows, all from one sample in a study of blood T cells in healthy people across ages. TCRdb used MiXCR to reprocess the 5' RACE reads, holding one entry per CDR3 protein. The sample has fewer than 950,000 distinct CDR3 sequences, roughly 50% seen once. The specimen sequenced was blood. These receptors all come from a man of 80 years or more in good health. Each CDR3 is given with its conserved first and last residue. The D gene is left open where the match is weak. Only part of the rows carry a size: once, few, many, or a class if the clone is expanded.

>TRBD1|-|TRBV5-1|TRBJ2-4
TGCGCCAGCAGCCCGGGGACAGGGGGGAACATTCAGTACTTC
CASSPGTGGNIQYF
>TRBD2|-|TRBV20-1|TRBJ2-1
TGCAGTGCTAGAGGTCGGAGGACTAGACTGGTAAATGAGCAGTTCTTC
CSARGRRTRLVNEQFF
>-|-|TRBV10-3|TRBJ2-7
TGTGCCATGCAGCCTCAGGGGAGCTACGAGCAGTACTTC
CAMQPQGSYEQYF
>TRBD2|-|TRBV28|TRBJ2-4
TGTGCCAGCCAAAGTCCTCCGGGACTAGAACTAGCCAAAAACATTCAGTACTTC
CASQSPPGLELAKNIQYF
>TRBD2|-|TRBV7-8|TRBJ2-3
TGTGCCAGTTCGGGAGGGCCGATAGATACGCAGTATTTT
CASSGGPIDTQYF
>-|few|TRBV10-3|TRBJ1-6
TGTGCCATCAGTCTACAGGGTCCCCATAATTCACCCCTCCACTTT
CAISLQGPHNSPLHF
>-|-|TRBV29-1|TRBJ2-6
TGCAGCGTTGCGAAGGGCTCCCCAAGATCTGGGGCCAACGTCCTGACTTTC
CSVAKGSPRSGANVLTF
>TRBD2|-|TRBV6-5|TRBJ2-3
TGTGCCAGCACCAGCGACGTAGCGGGAGACACAGATATGCAGTATTTT
CASTSDVAGDTDMQYF
>-|-|TRBV3-1|TRBJ1-1
TGTGCCAGCAGCCAAAGCTGGGTTTCCCCTGAAGCTTTCTTT
CASSQSWVSPEAFF
>TRBD2|-|TRBV20-1|TRBJ2-7
TGCAGTGCTCTCGGACTAGCGGGAAACTACGAGCAGTACTTC
CSALGLAGNYEQYF
>TRBD2|-|TRBV20-1|TRBJ2-7
TGCAGTGCTAGAGATTGGGGACTAGCGGGAGGGTCGCCTTACGAGCAGTACTTC
CSARDWGLAGGSPYEQYF
>-|-|TRBV12-3/TRBV12-4|TRBJ2-3
TGTGCCAGTCGGGGGCGGACTAGCACAGATACGCAGTATTTT
CASRGRTSTDTQYF
>-|many|TRBV29-1|TRBJ2-1
TGCAGCGTTGGAGGAGGGGAGCAGTTCTTC
CSVGGGEQFF
>-|-|TRBV12-3/TRBV12-4|TRBJ2-4
TGTGCCAGCAGTTTTAGGGTGTGGGGGACTAGGGGGCAAAACATTCAGTACTTC
CASSFRVWGTRGQNIQYF
>-|-|TRBV7-8|TRBJ1-2
TGTGCCAGCAGCCCCAAACGCGACGGCTACACCTTC
CASSPKRDGYTF
>TRBD2|once|TRBV20-1|TRBJ2-7
TGCAGTAGCGGGAGCTCCTACGAGCAGTACTTC
CSSGSSYEQYF
>-|-|TRBV18|TRBJ2-5
TGTGCCAGCTCACCGAACGAAGAGACCCAGTACTTC
CASSPNEETQYF
>-|few|TRBV12-3/TRBV12-4|TRBJ2-1
TGTGCCAGCAGTTTCACACAGGGACCCTACAATGAGCAGTTCTTC
CASSFTQGPYNEQFF
>-|-|TRBV6-1|TRBJ2-1
TGTGCCAGCAGTGAGGTTCGAGGACGGCACTACAATGAGCAGTTCTTC
CASSEVRGRHYNEQFF
>-|-|TRBV5-1|TRBJ1-1
TGCGCCAGCAGCTTGGGAAGGCCACGGGGTGAAGCTTTCTTT
CASSLGRPRGEAFF
>-|few|TRBV7-2|TRBJ2-3
TGTGCCAGCAGCTTGTGGAGGGCGGATACGCAGTATTTT
CASSLWRADTQYF
>TRBD2|few|TRBV20-1|TRBJ2-7
TGCAGTGCTAGACCTATAGCGGGAAGGGTCCACGAGCAGTACTTC
CSARPIAGRVHEQYF
>-|-|TRBV2|TRBJ1-2
TGTGCCAGCAGTGAACTGACAGCCTCCGGTGGCTACACCTTC
CASSELTASGGYTF
>TRBD2|-|TRBV28|TRBJ2-3
TGTGCCAGCAGGCCTAGCGGGAGTTCAGATACGCAGTATTTT
CASRPSGSSDTQYF
>TRBD1|-|TRBV2|TRBJ2-7
TGTGCCAGCAGCCCGAGGTCTCCGGGACAGGCAGCCTACGAGCAGTACTTC
CASSPRSPGQAAYEQYF
>-|many|TRBV15|TRBJ2-7
TGTGCCACCAGCGTGATAGCGGAAACCTACGAGCAGTACTTC
CATSVIAETYEQYF
>-|-|TRBV10-3|TRBJ2-7
TGTGCCTCCGAGGGCTCTAGCGAATCGTACGAGCAGTACTTC
CASEGSSESYEQYF
>-|-|TRBV10-3|TRBJ2-1
TGTGCCATCAGTCCAGGGTCCTACAATGAGCAGTTCTTC
CAISPGSYNEQFF
>TRBD2|few|TRBV27|TRBJ2-5
TGTGCCAGCAGTCCTAGACTAGCCCCTGGCGAGACCCAGTACTTC
CASSPRLAPGETQYF
>TRBD2|few|TRBV4-1|TRBJ2-7
TGCGCCAGCAGCCAGGAACTAGGACTAGCGGTTTTCCCTGAAGGGGAGCAGTACTTC
CASSQELGLAVFPEGEQYF
>-|-|TRBV29-1|TRBJ2-5
TGCAGCGTTGAAAGGGCGATGAGAGAGACCCAGTACTTC
CSVERAMRETQYF
>TRBD2|-|TRBV3-1|TRBJ2-1
TGTGCCAGCAGCGCGCTAAGGGAGGGCCTATGGAATGAGCAGTTCTTC
CASSALREGLWNEQFF
>-|once|TRBV2|TRBJ2-7
TGTGCCAGCAGTGAAGCGTGGGCTGACGAGCAGTACTTC
CASSEAWADEQYF
>TRBD1|few|TRBV25-1|TRBJ2-3
TGTGCCAGCAGTGGTGGGACAGGGATGACAGATACGCAGTATTTT
CASSGGTGMTDTQYF
>TRBD1|-|TRBV5-1|TRBJ2-7
TGCGCCAGCAGCTTGGACGGCCAGGGGGCCTACGAGCAGTACTTC
CASSLDGQGAYEQYF
>-|-|TRBV28|TRBJ2-4
TGTGCCAGCAGCGCCGGAGGGGCCAAAAACATTCAGTACTTC
CASSAGGAKNIQYF
>-|few|TRBV27|TRBJ1-2
TGTGCCAGCAGTTTCCAGGGTAGTTATGGCTACACCTTC
CASSFQGSYGYTF
>TRBD2|-|TRBV9|TRBJ2-1
TGTGCCAGCAGCTACCTGAGCGGGAGTTGGCAGTTCTTC
CASSYLSGSWQFF
>TRBD1|few|TRBV15|TRBJ1-6
TGTGCCACCAGCAGGAACCGGGACAGGGGGTCACCCCTCCACTTT
CATSRNRDRGSPLHF
>-|-|TRBV7-2|TRBJ1-1
TGTGCCAGCAGCTTTGGGGGCATATACAGGGTGAACACTGAAGCTTTCTTT
CASSFGGIYRVNTEAFF
>TRBD1|-|TRBV9|TRBJ2-3
TGTGCCAGCAGCGCCGGGACAGGGGTTAAGCGGCCAGATACGCAGTATTTT
CASSAGTGVKRPDTQYF
>-|few|TRBV5-1|TRBJ1-6
TGCGCCAGCAGCTTGTGGGGGACGGAAAATAATTCACCCCTCCACTTT
CASSLWGTENNSPLHF
>TRBD1|-|TRBV9|TRBJ2-1
TGTGCCAGCAGCGAAAGGGGACAGGGCCTCAATGAGCAGTTCTTC
CASSERGQGLNEQFF
>-|-|TRBV6-1|TRBJ1-2
TGTGCCAGCAGTGAGGCACTATCGGATGGCTACACCTTC
CASSEALSDGYTF
>-|-|TRBV20-1|TRBJ2-2
TGCAGTGCTAGAGATTCGTCCAGGGACACCGGGGAGCTGTTTTTT
CSARDSSRDTGELFF
>TRBD2|-|TRBV6-5|TRBJ2-1
TGTGCCAGCAGTAGATTAGCGGGAGTGGTGGGTTTTGAGCAGTTCTTC
CASSRLAGVVGFEQFF
>-|-|TRBV2|TRBJ2-3
TGTGCCAGCAGGAACCTCCAGGGAGCCTCCACAGATACGCAGTATTTT
CASRNLQGASTDTQYF
>-|few|TRBV25-1|TRBJ1-2
TGTGCCAGCAGGGGGCAACTAAACTATGGCTACACCTTC
CASRGQLNYGYTF
>TRBD1|-|TRBV6-4|TRBJ2-3
TGTGCCAGCAGTTTTGTACAGGGGGATACGCAGTATTTT
CASSFVQGDTQYF
>-|many|TRBV12-3/TRBV12-4|TRBJ2-7
TGTGCCAGCAGTTTAGGTGTCTCCTACGAGCAGTACTTC
CASSLGVSYEQYF
>TRBD2|-|TRBV7-6|TRBJ2-7
TGTGCCAGCAGCTTAGCGGTTAGCGGGAGTTCCTACGAGCAGTACTTC
CASSLAVSGSSYEQYF
>TRBD2|-|TRBV7-3|TRBJ2-1
TGTGCCAGCAGCCCGGGACTAAGGGCCTACAATGAGCAGTTCTTC
CASSPGLRAYNEQFF
>-|-|TRBV29-1|TRBJ2-1
TGCAGCGTTGATTCGGACAACTACAATGAGCAGTTCTTC
CSVDSDNYNEQFF
>-|few|TRBV15|TRBJ2-7
TGTGCCACCAGCAGAGATTCCTACGAGCAGTACTTC
CATSRDSYEQYF
>-|-|TRBV29-1|TRBJ1-2
TGCAGCGCCTCGACCAACTATGGCTACACCTTC
CSASTNYGYTF
>-|once|TRBV9|TRBJ1-2
TGTGCCAGCAGCCTACCGGTGGATGGCTACACCTTC
CASSLPVDGYTF
>-|-|TRBV12-5|TRBJ2-4
TGTGCTAGTGGTTTCAAACGGTTAGCCAAAAACATTCAGTACTTC
CASGFKRLAKNIQYF
>-|-|TRBV15|TRBJ2-3
TGTGCCACCAGCAGAGAGGGGGAGGCTGATACGCAGTATTTT
CATSREGEADTQYF
>TRBD1|-|TRBV5-1|TRBJ2-6
TGCGCCAGCAGCTTTACAGGGGCTGGGGCCAACGTCCTGACTTTC
CASSFTGAGANVLTF
>-|-|TRBV20-1|TRBJ2-5
TGCAGTGCCACCGTGGGGGGCTTAGAGACCCAGTACTTC
CSATVGGLETQYF